The 24 T cell receptor beta chains in this list originate from one sample, sequenced in a study of OX40 agonist ivuxolimab in advanced cancers. The table came from immunoSEQ multiplex PCR; TCRdb's copy has only in-frame clones and leaves some out. The sample contains around 10,000 clones, about three quarters of which appear only once. Sequenced here: CD4+ or CD8+ T cells sorted from blood, sampled in a trial of the OX40 agonist ivuxolimab. The receptors were sampled from an adult with an advanced solid tumor such as melanoma, head and neck, liver or kidney cancer.

This clone was picked up a small number of times. The rearrangement joins TRBV7-3 to TRBJ2-1; 10 bases are a match to TRBD2. The CDR3 extends over 16 amino acids. The germline V gene encodes CDR1 SGHTA and CDR2 FQGTGA. V gave up 5 bases and J gave up 9 bases; unmatched junction bases: 13. CDR3 in DNA: TGTGCCAGCAGCCCGGGGAGCGGGGGGGCCGGGAGTGAGCAGTTCTTC. It yields the protein CASSPGSGGAGSEQFF.

The rearrangement joins TRBV7-9 to TRBJ2-5; perhaps D is TRBD1 or TRBD2 (7 bases each). Trimming shortened V by 0 bases and J by 1 base, and 15 bases separated the two germline ends. Per germline, CDR1 SEHNR and CDR2 FQNEAQ (reference sequence). This CDR3 comprises 17 residues. This chain's CDR3 is CASSLAGGTATQETQYF. The CDR3 DNA is TGTGCCAGCAGCTTAGCGGGAGGGACAGCCACCCAAGAGACCCAGTACTTC.

The CDR3 DNA reads as TGTGCCAGCAGCGTATCCGGGGGCTGGGTAAAGACCCAGTACTTC. Its translation: CASSVSGGWVKTQYF. V is TRBV9 and J is TRBJ2-5, with D perhaps being TRBD1 or TRBD2 (6 bases each). The CDR3 has 15 amino acids. CDR1 and CDR2 (germline): SGDLS, YYNGEE. Trimming removed 1 base from V and 6 bases from J, with 16 bases in between.

The V call is TRBV11-3, the J call TRBJ1-6; 8 bases align to TRBD1. Trimming cost V 6 bases and J 8 bases; bases outside gene matches: 0. Germline CDR1 SGHNT, CDR2 YENEEA. CDR3 length: 12 residues. The CDR3 reads CASRTGDSPLHF. CDR3 nucleotide sequence: TGTGCCAGCAGGACAGGGGATTCACCCCTCCACTTT.

The V call is TRBV7-6, the J call TRBJ2-7, with D tentatively TRBD1 (6 bases). The CDR3 has 16 amino acids. Trimming stripped 1 base from V and 2 bases from J, with 15 bases between. CDR1 and CDR2 from the germline V gene are SGHVS and FNYEAQ. The CDR3 region is CASSLGLGGETYEQYF. In DNA form, the CDR3 reads TGTGCCAGCAGCTTAGGGCTAGGGGGAGAAACCTACGAGCAGTACTTC.

V usage is TRBV4-3 and J usage is TRBJ2-7; the match to TRBD1 covers 8 bases. The CDR3 spans 16 residues. The germline V gene has CDR1 LGHNA and CDR2 YSLEER. The J segment lost 1 base and the V segment lost 0 bases, leaving 5 bases of the junction unmatched. CDR3 protein: CASSQEGQVGSYEQYF. CDR3 sequence (DNA): TGCGCCAGCAGCCAAGAGGGACAGGTGGGGTCCTACGAGCAGTACTTC.

The chain joins TRBV7-2 to TRBJ2-1; D remains unclear. V lost 1 base and J 9 bases, leaving 10 bases between the germline ends. Germline loops: CDR1 SGHTA, CDR2 FQGNSA. The CDR3 is made up of 13 amino acids. CDR3 DNA: TGTGCCAGCAGCTTAGACTACTCCAGTGAGCAGTTCTTC. Amino acid sequence: CASSLDYSSEQFF.

CDR3 loop: CASSPHPGQETQYF. DNA of the CDR3: TGTGCCAGCAGCCCTCATCCGGGTCAAGAGACCCAGTACTTC. This chain uses TRBV27 with TRBJ2-5, with D unclear. The germline gives CDR1 MNHEY, CDR2 SMNVEV (reference sequence). V lost 6 bases and J 2 bases, leaving 13 bases between the germline ends. The CDR3 runs to 14 residues.

This clone was seen only once. In DNA form, the CDR3 reads TGTGCCAGCAGGATAGGGGGCACAGATACGCAGTATTTT. Translation gives CASRIGGTDTQYF. J is TRBJ2-3 and V is TRBV2; tentatively, D is TRBD1 (5 bases). There are 13 residues in the CDR3. CDR1 SNHLY and CDR2 FYNNEI come from the germline V gene. V was cut by 6 bases and J by 1 base, with 8 bases left in between.

This clone has more than one count but fewer than ten. The J gene is TRBJ2-7, the V gene TRBV5-1, with 10 bases aligning to TRBD1. CDR1 is SGHRS, CDR2 YFSETQ, per germline. The CDR3 sequence is 15 residues long. V lost 2 bases and J lost 4; bases outside the gene matches: 6. Here the CDR3 DNA reads TGCGCCAGCAGCTTCGACAGGGGGCATGCGTACGAGCAGTACTTC. Encoded protein: CASSFDRGHAYEQYF.

The genes are TRBV7-9 and TRBJ2-7; D not certain. Looked up from germline, CDR1 is SEHNR and CDR2 is FQNEAQ (reference sequence). V lost 5 bases and J lost 3, with 5 bases in between. This CDR3 comprises 11 residues. For the CDR3, the DNA is TGTGCCAGCAGCGGAAACTACGAGCAGTACTTC. Its translation is CASSGNYEQYF.

The J gene is TRBJ2-3, the V gene TRBV18; possibly TRBD1 or TRBD2 for D (5 bases each). CDR1 is KGHSH and CDR2 is LQKENI in the germline V gene. This CDR3 is 15 amino acids long. Trimming took 0 bases from V and 2 from J, leaving 9 bases between them. CDR3 region: CASSPPAGATDTQYF. Written as DNA, the CDR3 is TGTGCCAGCTCACCACCGGCCGGGGCCACAGATACGCAGTATTTT.

This chain connects TRBV6-1 to TRBJ2-5; D could derive from TRBD1 or TRBD2 (5 bases each). CDR3 length: 14 amino acids. The V end was cut by 6 bases, the J end by 0 bases, with 11 bases between. Germline V gene lookup returns CDR1 MNHNS and CDR2 SASEGT. CDR3 nucleotide sequence: TGTGCCAGCAGCGTACCGGGACACCAAGAGACCCAGTACTTC. It specifies CASSVPGHQETQYF.

The chain carries TRBV10-3 and TRBJ1-4; D perhaps matches TRBD1 (5 bases). This CDR3 region has 15 residues. V lost 1 base and J 1 base, leaving 7 bases between the germline ends. Germline V gene sequence: CDR1 ENHRY, CDR2 SYGVKD. The CDR3 DNA is TGTGCCATCAGTGAGTTCGGGGGAACTAATGAAAAACTGTTTTTT. It yields the protein CAISEFGGTNEKLFF.

The V and J genes are TRBV7-9 and TRBJ2-7, with unresolved D. Trimming removed 4 bases at V and 2 bases at J, with 6 bases between. The germline gives CDR1 SEHNR, CDR2 FQNEAQ (reference sequence). This CDR3 region has 12 residues. The CDR3 sequence is CASSSSPYEQYF. For the CDR3, the DNA is TGTGCCAGCAGCTCATCCCCCTACGAGCAGTACTTC.

The genes are TRBV27 and TRBJ1-1, with D possibly matching TRBD1 (6 bases). The germline V and J ends were trimmed by 2 bases and 1 base, with 8 bases remaining between them. The CDR3 covers 14 residues. From germline, CDR1 is MNHEY and CDR2 SMNVEV (reference sequence). CDR3 protein: CASSLGGPNTEAFF. The DNA for the CDR3 is TGTGCCAGCAGTTTAGGGGGCCCGAACACTGAAGCTTTCTTT.

This clone was seen just once. This chain uses TRBV19 with TRBJ2-2; no clear D gene. There are 15 residues in the CDR3. Trimming cost V 3 bases and J 2 bases, with 10 bases left between them. From germline, CDR1 is LNHDA and CDR2 SQIVND (reference sequence). The CDR3 sequence is CASSMSQTNTGELFF. For the CDR3, the DNA is TGTGCCAGTAGTATGAGTCAAACCAACACCGGGGAGCTGTTTTTT.

The gene calls are TRBV5-6 and TRBJ1-1; no reliable D call. The CDR3 has 15 residues. Trimming removed 4 bases at V and 5 bases at J, with 18 bases between. Germline CDR1 is SGHDT and CDR2 is YYEEEE. CDR3 in DNA: TGTGCCAGCAGCGACCCACGGGGATTTAGGACTGAAGCTTTCTTT. Translating gives CASSDPRGFRTEAFF.

The chain uses TRBV6-5 and TRBJ1-1; D is ambiguous. The CDR3 runs 12 residues. The V end was cut by 5 bases, the J end by 1 base, with 5 bases between. The V gene's germline CDR1 is MNHEY and CDR2 SVGAGI. The CDR3, as DNA: TGTGCCAGCAGTAAAACGAACACTGAAGCTTTCTTT. This gives the protein CASSKTNTEAFF.

CDR3 nucleotide sequence: TGTGCAAGTCGCTTACGGGTCGGCTTAGCGGGGGCGGCCTTCCAAGAGACCCAGTACTTC. As protein: CASRLRVGLAGAAFQETQYF. V is TRBV12-2 and J is TRBJ2-5; the table's D call, TRBD2, has no DNA check behind it. TRBV12-2 is a documented pseudogene. CDR3 size: 20 residues.

The rearrangement joins TRBV27 to TRBJ1-4; D possibly corresponds to TRBD1 (5 bases). Germline CDR1 is MNHEY and CDR2 is SMNVEV (reference sequence). CDR3 length: 16 amino acids. Trimming left V 0 bases short and J 4 bases short, with 12 bases between. CDR3 region: CASSLSIWDGNEKLFF. The CDR3 nucleotides read TGTGCCAGCAGTTTATCGATTTGGGACGGTAATGAAAAACTGTTTTTT.

V usage is TRBV19 and J usage is TRBJ1-1; D is possibly TRBD1 (5 bases). Germline values: CDR1 LNHDA, CDR2 SQIVND (reference sequence). This CDR3 has 14 amino acids. V lost 5 bases and J lost 5, with 15 bases in between. The CDR3 region is CASSQGGGSTEAFF. CDR3 in DNA: TGTGCCAGTAGTCAAGGCGGGGGGAGTACTGAAGCTTTCTTT.

V usage is TRBV27 and J usage is TRBJ1-4; D ambiguous. Germline CDR1 and CDR2: MNHEY and SMNVEV (reference sequence). This CDR3 has 16 residues. V lost 8 bases to trimming and J lost 5 bases, with 21 bases between them. The CDR3 sequence is CASPRASIGKNEKLFF. The CDR3 nucleotides are TGTGCCAGCCCTCGGGCCTCAATCGGGAAGAATGAAAAACTGTTTTTT.

In its sample, this clone was seen once. The chain couples TRBV5-1 to TRBJ2-1; 11 nucleotides align to TRBD2. The junction had 8 bases not matched to a gene; V was cut back by 4 bases and J by 5 bases. Germline loops: CDR1 SGHRS, CDR2 YFSETQ. The CDR3 extends over 16 amino acids. The CDR3 DNA is TGCGCCAGCAGCCCAGATCTAGCGGGGGGTAACAATGAGCAGTTCTTC. It yields the protein CASSPDLAGGNNEQFF.